This is a list of T cell receptor beta chains from one sample in a study of Graves' ophthalmopathy and Graves' hyperthyroidism. TCRdb reprocessed the multiplex PCR reads via MiXCR and lists one record per CDR3 protein. The sample yields under 350,000 distinct CDR3 sequences, 17% seen once. Input material: peripheral blood. Receptor source: an adult man with Graves' ophthalmopathy. Each CDR3 is given with its conserved first and last residue. A clone size is listed for some rows: how often the clone was seen (once, few, many), or a class if it is expanded.

clone_size: many
cdr3_length: 15
v_call: TRBV7-2
cdr3_aa: CASSLGRGREETQYF

clone_size: many
cdr3_length: 13
v_call: TRBV19
cdr3_aa: CASRPATGDGYTF

clone_size: -
cdr3_length: 14
v_call: TRBV7-2
cdr3_aa: CASSLSGSGGEQYF

clone_size: few
cdr3_length: 17
v_call: TRBV18
cdr3_aa: CASSGNSLALVDETQYF

clone_size: many
cdr3_length: 15
v_call: TRBV12-3/TRBV12-4
cdr3_aa: CASTIAAASTQPQHF

clone_size: many
cdr3_length: 13
v_call: TRBV2
cdr3_aa: CASSELGAGELFF

clone_size: many
cdr3_length: 13
v_call: TRBV19
cdr3_aa: CASSIGPGQPQHF

clone_size: many
cdr3_length: 14
v_call: TRBV12-3/TRBV12-4
cdr3_aa: CASSLQGLRNTIYF

clone_size: many
cdr3_length: 14
v_call: TRBV5-1
cdr3_aa: CASSLGGQGNEQYF

clone_size: many
cdr3_length: 13
v_call: TRBV20-1
cdr3_aa: CSVEHPVSYEQYF

clone_size: -
cdr3_length: 14
v_call: TRBV28
cdr3_aa: CASTLQGGGTEAFF

clone_size: many
cdr3_length: 14
v_call: TRBV15
cdr3_aa: CATSNFPHYQPQHF

clone_size: many
cdr3_length: 15
v_call: TRBV20-1
cdr3_aa: CSASVRLALSETQYF

clone_size: many
cdr3_length: 11
v_call: TRBV7-8
cdr3_aa: CASSLHETQYF

clone_size: many
cdr3_length: 13
v_call: TRBV19
cdr3_aa: CASSRQGRETQYF

clone_size: many
cdr3_length: 13
v_call: TRBV27
cdr3_aa: CASSLFGGTEAFF

clone_size: many
cdr3_length: 13
v_call: TRBV7-9
cdr3_aa: CASSPRPNTEAFF

clone_size: many
cdr3_length: 15
v_call: TRBV12-3/TRBV12-4
cdr3_aa: CASSLARTGRETQYF

clone_size: -
cdr3_length: 17
v_call: TRBV4-1
cdr3_aa: CASSQGDRIATNYGYIF

clone_size: once
cdr3_length: 15
v_call: TRBV28
cdr3_aa: CASSPHRGAMGTQYF

clone_size: many
cdr3_length: 15
v_call: TRBV27
cdr3_aa: CASSSTGLSNQPQHF

clone_size: many
cdr3_length: 16
v_call: TRBV25-1
cdr3_aa: CASSAAGTSGANVLTF

clone_size: many
cdr3_length: 13
v_call: TRBV30
cdr3_aa: CAWSGSRTGEAFF

clone_size: many
cdr3_length: 14
v_call: TRBV15
cdr3_aa: CATSREGSAYGYTF

clone_size: many
cdr3_length: 18
v_call: TRBV20-1
cdr3_aa: CSARLGPPGTVSSYEQYF

clone_size: many
cdr3_length: 16
v_call: TRBV6-1
cdr3_aa: CASSEVETGGKETQYF